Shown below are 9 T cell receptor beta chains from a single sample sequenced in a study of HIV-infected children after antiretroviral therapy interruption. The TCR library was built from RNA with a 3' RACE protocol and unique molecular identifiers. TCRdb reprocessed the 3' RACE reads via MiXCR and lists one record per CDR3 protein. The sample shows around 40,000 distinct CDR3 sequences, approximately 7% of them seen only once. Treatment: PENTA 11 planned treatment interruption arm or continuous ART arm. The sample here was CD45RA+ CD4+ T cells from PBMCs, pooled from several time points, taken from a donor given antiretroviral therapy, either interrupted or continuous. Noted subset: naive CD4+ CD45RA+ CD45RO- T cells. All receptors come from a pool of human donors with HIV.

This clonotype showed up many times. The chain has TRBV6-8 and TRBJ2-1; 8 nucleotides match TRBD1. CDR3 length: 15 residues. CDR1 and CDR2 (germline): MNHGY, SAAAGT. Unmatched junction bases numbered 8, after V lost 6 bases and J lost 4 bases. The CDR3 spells CASRPRDRYYNEQFF. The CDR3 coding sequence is TGTGCCAGCAGGCCCCGGGACAGGTATTACAATGAGCAGTTCTTC.

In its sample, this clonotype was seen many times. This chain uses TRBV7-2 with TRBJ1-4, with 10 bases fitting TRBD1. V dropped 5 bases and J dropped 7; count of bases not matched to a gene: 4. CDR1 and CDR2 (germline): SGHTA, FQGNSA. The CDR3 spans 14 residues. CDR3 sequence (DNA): TGTGCCAGCAGCGAAGACAGGGGGCGTGAAAAACTGTTTTTT. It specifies CASSEDRGREKLFF.

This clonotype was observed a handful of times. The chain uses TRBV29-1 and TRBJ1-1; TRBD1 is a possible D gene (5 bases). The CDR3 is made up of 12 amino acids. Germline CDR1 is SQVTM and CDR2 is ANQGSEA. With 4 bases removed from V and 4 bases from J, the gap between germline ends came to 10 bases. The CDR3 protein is CSVGQTVTEAFF. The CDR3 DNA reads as TGCAGCGTTGGACAGACTGTCACTGAAGCTTTCTTT.

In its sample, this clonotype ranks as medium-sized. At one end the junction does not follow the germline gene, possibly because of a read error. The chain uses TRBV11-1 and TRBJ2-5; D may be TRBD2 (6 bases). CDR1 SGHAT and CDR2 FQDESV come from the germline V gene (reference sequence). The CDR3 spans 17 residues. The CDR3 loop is CASSLGLGGVNQDTQYF. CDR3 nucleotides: TGTGCCAGCAGCCTGGGACTGGGGGGTGTTAACCAAGACACCCAGTACTTT.

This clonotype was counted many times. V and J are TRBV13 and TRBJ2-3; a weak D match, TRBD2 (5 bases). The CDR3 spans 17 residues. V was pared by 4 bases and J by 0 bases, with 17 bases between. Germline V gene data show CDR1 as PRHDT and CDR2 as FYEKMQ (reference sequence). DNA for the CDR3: TGTGCCAGCAGCTCCGTCAGAGCGGTGGGAAGCACAGATACGCAGTATTTT. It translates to CASSSVRAVGSTDTQYF.

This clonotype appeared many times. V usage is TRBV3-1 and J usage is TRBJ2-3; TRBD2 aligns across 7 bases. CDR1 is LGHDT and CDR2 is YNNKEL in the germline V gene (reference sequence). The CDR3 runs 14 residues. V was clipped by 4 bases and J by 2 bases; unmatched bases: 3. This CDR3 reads CASSPGLVTDTQYF. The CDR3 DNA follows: TGTGCCAGCAGCCCCGGACTAGTCACAGATACGCAGTATTTT.

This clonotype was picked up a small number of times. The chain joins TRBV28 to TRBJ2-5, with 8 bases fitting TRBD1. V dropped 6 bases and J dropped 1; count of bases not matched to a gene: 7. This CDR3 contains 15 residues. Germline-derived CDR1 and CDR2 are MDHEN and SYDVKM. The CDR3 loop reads CASRGTGKAQETQYF. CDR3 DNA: TGTGCCAGCAGGGGGACAGGAAAGGCCCAAGAGACCCAGTACTTC.

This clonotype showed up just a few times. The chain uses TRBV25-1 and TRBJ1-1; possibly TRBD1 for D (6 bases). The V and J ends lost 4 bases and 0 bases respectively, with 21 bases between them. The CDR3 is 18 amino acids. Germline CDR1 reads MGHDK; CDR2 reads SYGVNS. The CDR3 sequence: CASSGDAGALMMNTEAFF. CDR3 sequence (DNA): TGTGCCAGCAGTGGGGACGCAGGGGCTCTTATGATGAACACTGAAGCTTTCTTT.

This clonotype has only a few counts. The CDR3 is CASMRQGGGYTF. CDR3 nucleotides: TGTGCCAGCATGCGACAGGGAGGAGGCTACACCTTC. This chain connects TRBV6-5 to TRBJ1-2; 7 nucleotides agree with TRBD1. J lost 8 bases, V lost 7 bases, and 7 bases had no gene match. CDR1 and CDR2 (germline): MNHEY, SVGAGI. The CDR3 runs to 12 residues.